The 31 T cell receptor beta chains below were found in one sample sequenced in a study of identical twins. From the 5' RACE reads, TCRdb called clonotypes with MiXCR, one entry per CDR3 protein. Altogether more than 650,000 distinct CDR3 sequences are present, approximately 6.1% being singletons, with the ten largest covering roughly 2%. The sequencing input was naive T cells sorted from blood. These receptors came from a man aged 18 to 29 in good health.

In its sample, this clonotype was seen many times. The rearrangement links TRBV20-1 to TRBJ2-3; D gene uncertain. The germline gives CDR1 DFQATT, CDR2 SNEGSKA (reference sequence). Trimming took off 5 bases at V and 5 bases at J, with 8 bases between the two ends. The CDR3 extends over 11 amino acids. The CDR3 here is CSAGLIDTQYF. The CDR3 DNA reads as TGCAGTGCTGGGCTTATAGATACGCAGTATTTT.

A few counts support this clonotype. The rearrangement uses TRBV7-9 and TRBJ1-2; D is perhaps TRBD1 (5 bases). Trimming left V 1 base short and J 4 bases short, with 10 bases between. The length of the CDR3 is 14 residues. Germline V gives CDR1 SEHNR, CDR2 FQNEAQ (reference sequence). The CDR3 protein is CASSLGTSAYGYTF. CDR3 sequence (DNA): TGTGCCAGCAGCTTAGGGACAAGCGCCTATGGCTACACCTTC.

With regard to this clonotype: A much larger clonotype is one base distant, so this may be a read error. The rearrangement uses TRBV6-2 or TRBV6-3 and TRBJ2-1, with 9 bases matching TRBD2. Germline CDR1 reads MNHEY; CDR2 reads SVGEGT. The CDR3 has 15 amino acids. The CDR3 reads CPSSYLAGTYNEQFF. The CDR3 nucleotides read TGTCCCAGCAGTTATCTAGCGGGAACATACAATGAGCAGTTCTTC.

This clonotype came up a few times. The J gene is TRBJ2-7, the V gene TRBV6-4, with no clear D. Trimming removed 7 bases from V and 3 bases from J, with 13 bases in between. Germline CDR1 reads MRHNA; CDR2 reads SNTAGT. The CDR3 consists of 13 residues. The CDR3 coding sequence is TGTGCCAGCACCGTATCTTGGGGCTACGAGCAGTACGTC. Translated, it gives CASTVSWGYEQYV.

The rearrangement joins TRBV7-7 to TRBJ2-1, with 9 bases lining up with TRBD2. CDR3 length: 16 amino acids. The ends lost 1 base at V and 9 bases at J; junction bases unmatched: 10. Germline lookup yields CDR1 SSHAT and CDR2 FNYEAQ (reference sequence). CDR3 coding DNA: TGTGCCAGCAGCTTAGAGGGCGGGAGGGCCCGGGGTGAGCAGTTCTTC. Its translation: CASSLEGGRARGEQFF.

The J gene is TRBJ1-5, the V gene TRBV10-3; D unresolved. Trimming shortened V by 0 bases and J by 4 bases, and 13 bases separated the two germline ends. CDR1 is ENHRY, CDR2 SYGVKD, per germline. There are 16 residues in the CDR3. The CDR3 DNA sequence: TGTGCCATCAGTGAGTCGGGGAGAGGACTAAATCAGCCCCAGCATTTT. Its translation: CAISESGRGLNQPQHF.

This clonotype was seen at least ten times. The chain links TRBV7-6 to TRBJ2-3; the match to TRBD2 covers 13 bases. From germline, CDR1 is SGHVS and CDR2 FNYEAQ. V lost 5 bases and J lost 2; bases outside the gene matches: 7. This CDR3 spans 17 amino acids. The CDR3 nucleotides read TGTGCCAGCAGCCCCAGGACTAGCGGGAGAGTCACAGATACGCAGTATTTT. Residues: CASSPRTSGRVTDTQYF.

This clonotype has ten or more counts. The DNA for the CDR3 is TGTGCCAGCAGCTTGGTGCCATCAGAGACCCAGTACTTC. The encoded protein is CASSLVPSETQYF. The rearrangement links TRBV5-5 to TRBJ2-5; D is uncertain. CDR3 size: 13 residues. Germline V gene data show CDR1 as SGHKS and CDR2 as YYEKEE (reference sequence). Between the trimmed V and J ends, which lost 0 bases and 4 bases, there was a span of 7 bases.

This clonotype was picked up a small number of times. V usage is TRBV7-8 and J usage is TRBJ1-1; D gene unclear. Trimming took 2 bases from V and 0 from J, leaving 13 bases between them. This CDR3 is built from 16 residues. Germline assignment: CDR1 SGHVS and CDR2 FQNEAQ. CDR3 nucleotides: TGTGCCAGCAGCTTACAAGGTATTATGATGAACACTGAAGCTTTCTTT. Amino acids: CASSLQGIMMNTEAFF.

The genes are TRBV7-2 and TRBJ1-1; 9 bases line up with TRBD1. CDR3 length equals 13 residues. Germline lookup yields CDR1 SGHTA and CDR2 FQGNSA. After removal of 5 bases from V and 7 bases from J, the junction contained 5 bases not matched to a gene. The CDR3 DNA follows: TGTGCCAGCAGCCGGGACAGGGACCTTGAAGCTTTCTTT. This sequence encodes CASSRDRDLEAFF.

Many counts were recorded for this clonotype. V and J are TRBV7-2 and TRBJ2-1; the D gene could be TRBD1 or TRBD2 (6 bases each). This CDR3 spans 15 amino acids. V dropped 4 bases and J dropped 5 bases, with 15 bases sitting between them. In germline, CDR1 is SGHTA, CDR2 FQGNSA. CDR3 protein: CASSWTAGTDNEQFF. The CDR3 DNA reads as TGTGCCAGCAGCTGGACAGCAGGGACTGACAATGAGCAGTTCTTC.

The table lists this clonotype with many counts. This rearrangement joins TRBV20-1 to TRBJ2-3; TRBD2 aligns across 12 bases. CDR1 and CDR2 (germline): DFQATT, SNEGSKA (reference sequence). This CDR3 region has 15 residues. Trimming at V came to 3 bases and at J to 4 bases, leaving 5 bases not matched to a gene. The CDR3 spells CSASPSGRASDTQYF. Here the CDR3 DNA reads TGCAGTGCTAGTCCTAGCGGGAGGGCGTCAGATACGCAGTATTTT.

This clonotype was seen ten or more times. V usage is TRBV20-1 and J usage is TRBJ1-2, with D possibly matching TRBD1 (5 bases). CDR3 length: 12 residues. The germline gives CDR1 DFQATT, CDR2 SNEGSKA (reference sequence). V shed 2 bases and J shed 4 bases, with 8 bases lying between them. CDR3 sequence: CSARPGSYGYTF. Written as DNA, the CDR3 is TGCAGTGCTAGACCAGGGTCCTATGGCTACACCTTC.

The sample holds many counts of this clonotype. In DNA form, the CDR3 reads TGCGCCAGCAGCTTGGACAGGGGGAAGACCCAGTACTTC. It encodes CASSLDRGKTQYF. The rearrangement joins TRBV5-1 to TRBJ2-5, with 8 bases lining up with TRBD1. This CDR3 has 13 amino acids. V was clipped by 0 bases and J by 6 bases; unmatched bases: 1. Germline V CDR1 and CDR2: SGHRS, YFSETQ.

The sample holds a few counts of this clonotype. The V call is TRBV10-3, the J call TRBJ2-5, with TRBD1 as a possible D gene (5 bases). Germline V gene data show CDR1 as ENHRY and CDR2 as SYGVKD. Trimming removed 7 bases from V and 1 base from J, with 10 bases in between. The CDR3 length is 13 residues. The CDR3 nucleotides read TGTGCCATCAAAGGGGCCCCCCAAGAGACCCAGTACTTC. Protein product: CAIKGAPQETQYF.

This clonotype appeared a few times. V usage is TRBV18 and J usage is TRBJ1-1; the D is unclear. Germline CDR1 reads KGHSH; CDR2 reads LQKENI. The CDR3 consists of 15 residues. V was shortened by 6 bases and J by 5 bases, with 19 bases between the two germline ends. The DNA for the CDR3 is TGTGCCAGCTCCTCCAAGCCCGGGGAGGGAACTGAAGCTTTCTTT. Amino acids: CASSSKPGEGTEAFF.

As concerns this clonotype: A much larger clone sits a single nucleotide away, making a read error possible. This chain connects TRBV5-6 to TRBJ2-3, with D uncertain. The CDR3 length is 15 residues. Germline V gene data show CDR1 as SGHDT and CDR2 as YYEEEE. The CDR3 nucleotides read TGTGCCAGCAGCTTAAACCTGGGGTTAACAGATACGCACTATTTT. Translating it yields CASSLNLGLTDTHYF.

The sample holds many counts of this clonotype. The chain recombines TRBV12-3 or TRBV12-4 with TRBJ2-5, with 12 bases identical to TRBD1. This CDR3 has 17 amino acids. Trimming at V came to 1 base and at J to 7 bases, leaving 10 bases not matched to a gene. The CDR3 coding sequence is TGTGCCAGCAGTTTAGGGGGTGGGACAGGGGGCTATGTGACCCAGTACTTC. This sequence encodes CASSLGGGTGGYVTQYF.

This clonotype has a count of ten or more. DNA of the CDR3: TGTGCCAGCAGTTTATTGGGACAGGGGACAGATACGCAGTATTTT. It is translated as CASSLLGQGTDTQYF. The rearrangement uses TRBV28 and TRBJ2-3; TRBD1 matches 10 bases. Per germline, CDR1 MDHEN and CDR2 SYDVKM. J lost 3 bases, V lost 1 base, and 1 base had no gene match. The CDR3 spans 15 residues.

A single count supports this clonotype. The CDR3 does not end in the conserved phenylalanine or tryptophan, so this is likely a read error. This chain links TRBV7-9 with TRBJ2-1, with a weak D call TRBD1 (6 bases). The V gene's germline CDR1 is SEHNR and CDR2 FQNEAQ (reference sequence). The CDR3 totals 12 residues. Between the trimmed V and J ends, which lost 5 bases and 10 bases, there was a span of 12 bases. The CDR3 bases are TGTGCCAGCAGCCGGACAGTAGACGAGCAGTTCTAC. Translating it yields CASSRTVDEQFY.

The V gene is TRBV15, the J gene TRBJ2-2, with D possibly being TRBD1 (5 bases). Germline V gene sequence: CDR1 LNHNV, CDR2 YYDKDF (reference sequence). The CDR3 runs to 13 residues. With 8 bases removed from V and 4 bases from J, the gap between germline ends came to 11 bases. The CDR3 region is CATSRTPTGELFF. DNA for the CDR3: TGTGCCACCTCCCGGACACCCACCGGGGAGCTGTTTTTT.

In its sample, this clonotype was seen many times. This chain connects TRBV12-3 or TRBV12-4 to TRBJ1-2; TRBD1 might be the D (6 bases). The CDR3 covers 15 residues. V lost 8 bases and J 1 base, leaving 17 bases between the germline ends. DNA for the CDR3: TGTGCCAGCGGGGATCACGGGACAAGTAACTATGGCTACACCTTC. Its translation is CASGDHGTSNYGYTF.

This clonotype has a handful of counts. This rearrangement joins TRBV6-5 to TRBJ2-5; 8 nucleotides agree with TRBD2. Germline V CDR1 and CDR2: MNHEY, SVGAGI. This CDR3 spans 14 amino acids. Losses at the gene ends were 2 bases for V and 3 bases for J; bases not matched to a gene: 2. CDR3 nucleotides: TGTGCCAGCAGTTACAGAGCGGGGGAAGAGACCCAGTACTTC. Translation gives CASSYRAGEETQYF.

As to this clonotype: An end of the junction does not agree with germline; a read error may underlie this. The gene calls are TRBV12-3 or TRBV12-4 and TRBJ2-1; TRBD2 is a possible D gene (5 bases). CDR3 length: 12 residues. CDR3 amino acids: CASSLTGNERFF. CDR3 DNA: TGTGCCAGCAGTTTGACGGGGAATGAGCGGTTCTTC.

This clonotype was seen ten or more times. This chain connects TRBV12-3 or TRBV12-4 to TRBJ2-3, with 10 bases lining up with TRBD1. CDR3 length: 15 residues. V lost 3 bases and J lost 4; bases outside the gene matches: 4. CDR3 residues: CASSFRDRGADTQYF. The CDR3, as DNA: TGTGCCAGCAGTTTTCGGGACAGGGGCGCAGATACGCAGTATTTT.

The chain links TRBV5-1 to TRBJ2-7; TRBD1 aligns across 9 bases. In germline, CDR1 is SGHRS, CDR2 YFSETQ. This CDR3 is built from 16 residues. The J segment lost 0 bases and the V segment lost 1 base, leaving 5 bases of the junction unmatched. The CDR3 sequence is CASSLNRGPASYEQYF. The CDR3 region has the DNA TGCGCCAGCAGCTTGAACAGGGGGCCGGCCTCCTACGAGCAGTACTTC.

The sample holds many counts of this clonotype. V is TRBV12-3 or TRBV12-4 and J is TRBJ2-1; tentative D call: TRBD2 (6 bases). The CDR3 sequence is 12 residues long. Trimming left V 1 base short and J 15 bases short, with 13 bases between. The CDR3 bases are TGTGCCAGCAGTTTAGGGGGGGACGACTGGTTCTTC. Protein product: CASSLGGDDWFF.

The chain couples TRBV5-5 to TRBJ2-1; TRBD1 aligns across 9 bases. The CDR3 has 14 residues. Germline V gene data show CDR1 as SGHKS and CDR2 as YYEKEE (reference sequence). J lost 7 bases, V lost 4 bases, and 6 bases had no gene match. In nucleotides, the CDR3 is TGTGCCAGCAGCCGTCCCGGGACAGGGAATGAGCAGTTCTTC. Translation gives CASSRPGTGNEQFF.

In its sample, this clonotype was seen many times. The chain links TRBV20-1 to TRBJ2-7, with 11 bases that match TRBD1. The V segment lost 0 bases and the J segment 0 bases; nucleotides outside the gene matches: 7. The germline gives CDR1 DFQATT, CDR2 SNEGSKA (reference sequence). The CDR3 sequence is 17 residues long. CDR3 nucleotides: TGCAGTGCTAGAGAATCTGGGGACAGGGGGTACTCCTACGAGCAGTACTTC. Translated: CSARESGDRGYSYEQYF.

This clonotype was seen only a few times. The chain recombines TRBV7-2 with TRBJ1-5; possibly TRBD1 for D (6 bases). Trimming removed 2 bases at V and 4 bases at J, with 15 bases between. CDR3 length equals 16 residues. Germline CDR1 and CDR2: SGHTA and FQGNSA. CDR3 coding DNA: TGTGCCAGCAGCTTAAAGGGGGGACGGCTAAATCAGCCCCAGCATTTT. Translated: CASSLKGGRLNQPQHF.

Ten or more counts support this clonotype. The V gene is TRBV9, the J gene TRBJ2-1; tentative D call: TRBD2 (6 bases). The germline V and J ends were trimmed by 0 bases and 9 bases, with 13 bases remaining between them. The CDR3 consists of 14 residues. Looked up from germline, CDR1 is SGDLS and CDR2 is YYNGEE. The CDR3 is CASSVVRERSEQFF. The CDR3 DNA sequence: TGTGCCAGCAGCGTAGTCCGGGAGCGAAGTGAGCAGTTCTTC.